These T cell receptor beta chains were read from a single sample in a study of T cell responses to AZD1222 COVID-19 vaccine. Only in-frame clones appear in the TCRdb table, and some are missing; sequencing was by immunoSEQ multiplex PCR. This sample has about 120,000 clones, with around 88% found just once. Source: peripheral blood, taken on day 0 of AZD1222 vaccination. These TCRs come from an adult in good health. Both conserved end residues are part of each CDR3. The order of the fields is CDR3 length, V gene, clone size, J gene, D gene, CDR3 protein, CDR3 DNA. The D gene is left open where the match is weak. The listing skips clone size in some rows; elsewhere it reads once, few, many or a size class.

length: 13
V: TRBV7-2
size: NA
J: TRBJ2-5
D: NA
CDR3: CASSRGGQETQYF
DNA: TGTGCCAGCAGCCGAGGGGGGCAAGAGACCCAGTACTTC

length: 15
V: TRBV2
size: NA
J: TRBJ1-2
D: NA
CDR3: CASSESGGPRYGYTF
DNA: TGTGCCAGCAGTGAGTCCGGGGGGCCAAGATATGGCTACACCTTC

length: 14
V: TRBV28
size: NA
J: TRBJ1-3
D: NA
CDR3: CASITLTSGNTIYF
DNA: TGTGCCAGCATAACCCTTACCTCTGGAAACACCATATATTTT

length: 11
V: TRBV20-1
size: NA
J: TRBJ2-5
D: NA
CDR3: CSAIVVGTQYF
DNA: TGCAGTGCTATCGTCGTGGGGACCCAGTACTTC

length: 12
V: TRBV2
size: few
J: TRBJ2-3
D: NA
CDR3: CASSVSTDTQYF
DNA: TGTGCCAGCAGTGTCAGTACAGATACGCAGTATTTT

length: 14
V: TRBV6-6
size: NA
J: TRBJ1-5
D: TRBD1
CDR3: CASRTGAINQPQHF
DNA: TGTGCCAGCAGAACAGGGGCGATCAATCAGCCCCAGCATTTT

length: 13
V: TRBV7-2
size: NA
J: TRBJ2-7
D: TRBD1
CDR3: CASSSRDRDEQYF
DNA: TGTGCCAGCAGCTCGCGGGACAGGGACGAGCAGTACTTC

length: 17
V: TRBV4-3
size: few
J: TRBJ2-1
D: TRBD2
CDR3: CASSQDGFSGGNNEQFF
DNA: TGCGCCAGCAGCCAAGACGGGTTTAGCGGGGGAAACAATGAGCAGTTCTTC

length: 15
V: TRBV18
size: NA
J: TRBJ2-7
D: NA
CDR3: CASSPPGASSYEQYF
DNA: TGTGCCAGCTCACCACCGGGAGCGAGCTCCTACGAGCAGTACTTC

length: 14
V: TRBV13
size: once
J: TRBJ2-2
D: TRBD1
CDR3: CASSSPQGVGELFF
DNA: TGTGCCAGCAGCTCACCCCAGGGGGTTGGGGAGCTGTTTTTT

length: 14
V: TRBV6-5
size: once
J: TRBJ1-1
D: NA
CDR3: CASSSPTGNTEAFF
DNA: TGTGCCAGCAGTTCTCCGACAGGTAACACTGAAGCTTTCTTT

length: 14
V: TRBV20-1
size: NA
J: TRBJ1-1
D: NA
CDR3: CSASSGRGNTEAFF
DNA: TGCAGTGCTAGTTCAGGGAGGGGGAACACTGAAGCTTTCTTT

length: 15
V: TRBV24-1
size: NA
J: TRBJ2-2
D: NA
CDR3: CATSSTDGNTGELFF
DNA: TGTGCCACCAGTTCAACGGACGGGAACACCGGGGAGCTGTTTTTT

length: 19
V: TRBV18
size: NA
J: TRBJ1-3
D: TRBD1
CDR3: CASSPTDRVGLSSGNTIYF
DNA: TGTGCCAGCTCACCCACGGACAGGGTAGGGCTATCCTCTGGAAACACCATATATTTT

length: 14
V: TRBV6-1
size: NA
J: TRBJ2-7
D: NA
CDR3: CASSELTQAYEQYF
DNA: TGTGCCAGCAGTGAACTAACCCAAGCCTACGAGCAGTACTTC

length: 13
V: TRBV27
size: few
J: TRBJ1-1
D: TRBD1
CDR3: CASRGQLNTEAFF
DNA: TGTGCCAGCCGGGGACAGCTGAACACTGAAGCTTTCTTT

length: 13
V: TRBV14
size: NA
J: TRBJ1-1
D: NA
CDR3: CASSQADSPEAFF
DNA: TGTGCCAGCAGCCAAGCGGACAGTCCTGAAGCTTTCTTT

length: 16
V: TRBV19
size: NA
J: TRBJ2-2
D: TRBD2
CDR3: CASSILRSGATGELFF
DNA: TGTGCCAGTAGTATTTTAAGGAGCGGGGCCACCGGGGAGCTGTTTTTT

length: 17
V: TRBV28
size: NA
J: TRBJ1-1
D: TRBD1
CDR3: CASSGDRGAIMNTEAFF
DNA: TGTGCCAGCAGTGGGGACAGGGGTGCTATTATGAACACTGAAGCTTTCTTT

length: 15
V: TRBV11-2
size: NA
J: TRBJ2-3
D: TRBD1
CDR3: CASSFDRGGTDTQYF
DNA: TGTGCCAGCAGCTTTGACAGGGGTGGCACAGATACGCAGTATTTT

length: 16
V: TRBV6-5
size: NA
J: TRBJ1-4
D: TRBD1
CDR3: CASSYTLRTGDEKLFF
DNA: TGTGCCAGCAGTTACACGCTACGGACAGGGGATGAAAAACTGTTTTTT

length: 14
V: TRBV6-1
size: NA
J: TRBJ1-3
D: NA
CDR3: CASSDWYSGNTIYF
DNA: TGTGCCAGCAGTGATTGGTACTCTGGAAACACCATATATTTT

length: 15
V: TRBV5-4
size: NA
J: TRBJ1-1
D: NA
CDR3: CASSPAGISGTEAFF
DNA: TGTGCCAGCAGCCCTGCCGGCATTTCGGGCACTGAAGCTTTCTTT

length: 15
V: TRBV11-3
size: NA
J: TRBJ1-1
D: NA
CDR3: CASSEGGELNTEAFF
DNA: TGTGCCAGCAGCGAAGGGGGGGAACTGAACACTGAAGCTTTCTTT

length: 14
V: TRBV7-6
size: NA
J: TRBJ2-5
D: NA
CDR3: CASSPGTVQETQYF
DNA: TGTGCCAGCAGCCCGGGGACGGTCCAAGAGACCCAGTACTTC

length: 14
V: TRBV24-1
size: NA
J: TRBJ2-3
D: NA
CDR3: CATSDSLPPDTQYF
DNA: TGTGCCACCAGTGATTCCCTCCCTCCGGATACGCAGTATTTT

length: 14
V: TRBV7-9
size: NA
J: TRBJ1-4
D: TRBD1
CDR3: CASRTGGAQEKLFF
DNA: TGTGCCAGCCGGACAGGGGGCGCCCAGGAAAAACTGTTTTTT

length: 15
V: TRBV7-9
size: few
J: TRBJ2-2
D: NA
CDR3: CASSSYRLKTGELFF
DNA: TGTGCCAGCAGCTCATACAGGCTGAAGACCGGGGAGCTGTTTTTT

length: 16
V: TRBV6-6
size: NA
J: TRBJ2-7
D: NA
CDR3: CASSYPEGGGSYEQYF
DNA: TGTGCCAGCAGTTACCCGGAAGGGGGGGGTTCTTACGAGCAGTACTTC

length: 14
V: TRBV5-6
size: NA
J: TRBJ2-5
D: NA
CDR3: CASSLDYREETQYF
DNA: TGTGCCAGCAGCTTGGATTATCGGGAAGAGACCCAGTACTTC

length: 15
V: TRBV4-2
size: NA
J: TRBJ2-7
D: NA
CDR3: CASSQTQYESYEQYF
DNA: TGTGCCAGCAGCCAAACACAGTATGAATCCTACGAGCAGTACTTC

length: 16
V: TRBV5-5
size: NA
J: TRBJ1-3
D: NA
CDR3: CASSFSGTVVGNTIYF
DNA: TGTGCCAGCAGCTTTAGTGGCACGGTCGTTGGAAACACCATATATTTT

length: 15
V: TRBV6-6
size: NA
J: TRBJ1-2
D: NA
CDR3: CASSDPQGGHYGYTF
DNA: TGTGCCAGCAGCGACCCGCAGGGAGGGCACTATGGCTACACCTTC

length: 14
V: TRBV5-4
size: NA
J: TRBJ1-5
D: NA
CDR3: CASSLKDSNQPQHF
DNA: TGTGCCAGCAGCTTGAAGGATAGCAATCAGCCCCAGCATTTT

length: 14
V: TRBV2
size: NA
J: TRBJ2-1
D: NA
CDR3: CASTQGAGGIEQFF
DNA: TGTGCCAGCACCCAGGGGGCGGGGGGCATTGAGCAGTTCTTC

length: 14
V: TRBV6-5
size: NA
J: TRBJ1-1
D: TRBD1
CDR3: CASSYSTFRGNAFF
DNA: TGTGCCAGCAGTTACTCGACCTTCAGGGGGAATGCTTTCTTT

length: 15
V: TRBV6-5
size: NA
J: TRBJ1-1
D: TRBD1
CDR3: CASNRQGAGNTEAFF
DNA: TGTGCCAGCAACAGACAGGGGGCTGGGAACACTGAAGCTTTCTTT

length: 12
V: TRBV29-1
size: NA
J: TRBJ1-4
D: TRBD1
CDR3: CSVDPGGGFTIF
DNA: TGCAGCGTTGACCCAGGGGGAGGATTCACAATTTTT

length: 16
V: TRBV9
size: NA
J: TRBJ2-1
D: NA
CDR3: CASSVVGTSSYNEQFF
DNA: TGTGCCAGCAGCGTAGTCGGTACGAGCTCCTACAATGAGCAGTTCTTC

length: 15
V: TRBV9
size: NA
J: TRBJ1-5
D: TRBD1
CDR3: CASSETGGNNQPQHF
DNA: TGTGCCAGCAGTGAAACAGGGGGGAACAATCAGCCCCAGCATTTT

length: 15
V: TRBV3-1/TRBV3-2
size: NA
J: TRBJ1-6
D: NA
CDR3: CASSHTGLWNSPLHF
DNA: TGTGCCAGCAGCCATACGGGACTTTGGAATTCACCCCTCCACTTT

length: 14
V: TRBV5-1
size: NA
J: TRBJ1-4
D: NA
CDR3: CASSLGRAGEKLFF
DNA: TGCGCCAGCAGCTTGGGCAGGGCGGGTGAAAAACTGTTTTTT

length: 15
V: TRBV7-9
size: NA
J: TRBJ2-3
D: NA
CDR3: CASSLSPISTDTQYF
DNA: TGTGCCAGCAGCTTAAGCCCGATCTCCACAGATACGCAGTATTTT

length: 14
V: TRBV9
size: NA
J: TRBJ2-5
D: NA
CDR3: CASSVAGALETQYF
DNA: TGTGCCAGCAGCGTAGCGGGGGCCCTTGAGACCCAGTACTTC

length: 13
V: TRBV6-6
size: few
J: TRBJ2-5
D: NA
CDR3: CASKPPVEETQYF
DNA: TGTGCCAGCAAGCCCCCGGTGGAGGAGACCCAGTACTTC